Shown below are 12 T cell receptor beta chains from a single sample sequenced in a study of cytomegalovirus exposure and HLA in healthy donors. Primers: 60 Vbeta forward and 13 Jbeta reverse. Assay used: immunoSEQ multiplex PCR; TCRdb lists only in-frame clones, some missing. The sample holds a few hundred thousand clones; about 87% are singletons and the top ten take about 2%. The sequenced sample consisted of PBMCs. These receptors all stem from a woman aged 18-29 years in good health and CMV-seronegative.

The V call is TRBV7-9, the J call TRBJ2-5; 7 nucleotides match TRBD1. The J call is uncertain, as TRBJ2-7 better fits the DNA end. CDR1 and CDR2 (germline): SEHNR, FQNEAQ (reference sequence). The CDR3 covers 14 residues. The CDR3 DNA follows: TGTGCCAGCAGCTTTGGACAGGCGGCCTACGAGCAGTACTTC. Protein product: CASSFGQAAYEQYF.

The chain is built from TRBV9 and TRBJ1-3, with 7 bases lining up with TRBD1. Looked up from germline, CDR1 is SGDLS and CDR2 is YYNGEE. J was trimmed by 2 bases and V by 0 bases; bases with no gene match: 2. This CDR3 has 15 residues. Here the CDR3 DNA reads TGTGCCAGCAGCGTAGGCAGGGGGGCTGGAAACACCATATATTTT. Its protein product is CASSVGRGAGNTIYF.

This clone occurred once. The chain uses TRBV19 and TRBJ2-6; 9 positions match TRBD1. Trimming removed 10 bases from V and 2 bases from J; junction bases left unmatched: 6. From germline, CDR1 is LNHDA and CDR2 SQIVND (reference sequence). This CDR3 has 15 residues. DNA for the CDR3: TGTGCCATAGGGACAGGGTCGGCTGGGGCCAACGTCCTGACTTTC. This sequence encodes CAIGTGSAGANVLTF.

The chain has TRBV4-1 and TRBJ2-3; tentative D call: TRBD1 (7 bases). From germline, CDR1 is MGHRA and CDR2 YSYEKL. V lost 1 base, J lost 7 bases, and 12 bases lay in between. This CDR3 is built from 14 residues. The CDR3 DNA sequence: TGCGCCAGCAGCCAAGTCGGAGGGGGCTATACGCAGTATTTT. Translated, it gives CASSQVGGGYTQYF.

The chain links TRBV7-8 to TRBJ2-7; D gene unclear. There are 13 residues in the CDR3. Germline assignment: CDR1 SGHVS and CDR2 FQNEAQ. V lost 2 bases to trimming and J lost 0 bases, with 5 bases between them. The CDR3 region is CASSLISSYEQYF. The CDR3 nucleotides are TGTGCCAGCAGCTTAATCTCCTCCTACGAGCAGTACTTC.

The chain joins TRBV6-1 to TRBJ1-1, with D tentatively TRBD1 (5 bases). Germline V CDR1 and CDR2: MNHNS, SASEGT. This CDR3 is 13 amino acids long. V was shortened by 6 bases and J by 10 bases, with 18 bases between the two germline ends. CDR3: CASSPRDSRGAFF. The DNA of the CDR3 is TGTGCCAGCAGCCCTCGGGACTCCCGAGGAGCTTTCTTT.

The rearrangement uses TRBV14 and TRBJ2-3, with D possibly matching TRBD2 (6 bases). Trimming took 1 base from V and 2 from J, leaving 13 bases between them. The CDR3 runs to 16 residues. Germline V gene data show CDR1 as SGHDN and CDR2 as FVKESK. The CDR3 here is CASSQVLGGNTDTQYF. In nucleotides, the CDR3 is TGTGCCAGCAGCCAAGTTCTGGGAGGAAACACAGATACGCAGTATTTT.

The rearrangement joins TRBV19 to TRBJ2-4; D is uncertain. V was trimmed by 10 bases and J by 0 bases, leaving 16 bases between them. The CDR3 is made up of 15 amino acids. From germline, CDR1 is LNHDA and CDR2 SQIVND (reference sequence). The CDR3 region has the DNA TGTGCCACCTCCGCGGCACTACTAGCCAAAAACATTCAGTACTTC. Its protein is CATSAALLAKNIQYF.

The sample holds one count of this clone. The chain couples TRBV11-2 to TRBJ2-5; TRBD2 matches 9 bases. There are 19 residues in the CDR3. Germline V gene data show CDR1 as SGHAT and CDR2 as FQNNGV. Trimming cost V 5 bases and J 0 bases; bases outside gene matches: 16. DNA of the CDR3: TGTGCCAGCAGCCATAACGAGGGACTAGCATACCGGGACCAAGAGACCCAGTACTTC. This encodes CASSHNEGLAYRDQETQYF.

This chain joins TRBV11-2 and TRBJ2-7, with a tentative D call TRBD2 (7 bases). The V gene's germline CDR1 is SGHAT and CDR2 FQNNGV. The V and J ends lost 1 base and 2 bases respectively, with 15 bases between them. The CDR3 has 16 residues. This CDR3 is CASSLGSAGATYEQYF. In DNA, the CDR3 is TGTGCCAGCAGCTTAGGGTCGGCGGGGGCCACCTACGAGCAGTACTTC.

The gene calls are TRBV5-4 and TRBJ2-1; 16 nucleotides match TRBD2. CDR3 length: 14 amino acids. In germline, CDR1 is SGHNT, CDR2 YYREEE (reference sequence). The V and J ends lost 9 bases and 9 bases, in that order; junction bases with no gene match: 6. The CDR3 DNA follows: TGTGCCACGGGACTAGCGGGGGGGCGAGGTGAGCAGTTCTTC. As protein: CATGLAGGRGEQFF.

In this sample, this clone turned up once. The chain combines TRBV18 with TRBJ2-7; tentatively, D is TRBD2 (5 bases). There are 11 residues in the CDR3. CDR1 is KGHSH and CDR2 is LQKENI in the germline V gene. V was trimmed by 4 bases and J by 6 bases, leaving 7 bases between them. CDR3: CASSLRGEQYF. The CDR3 DNA follows: TGTGCCAGCTCACTACGGGGCGAGCAGTACTTC.